These 16 T cell receptor beta chains originate from one sample sequenced in a study of identical twins. TCRdb itself ran the 5' RACE reads through MiXCR, one entry per CDR3 protein. Of fewer than 900,000 distinct CDR3 sequences in the sample, 21% are singletons; the top ten hold roughly 4.3%. The data were also submitted as part of a second study, on T cells expressing NK-cell markers.

The sample was PBMCs. These receptors were taken from a woman aged 18-35 years in good health.

The chain is built from TRBV20-1 and TRBJ2-7; the D is unclear. The CDR3 covers 14 residues. CDR1 and CDR2 from the germline V gene are DFQATT and SNEGSKA (reference sequence). Trimming took off 5 bases at V and 4 bases at J, with 18 bases between the two ends. The CDR3 nucleotides read TGCAGTGCTCCGTGGGCAGGTATTGAGTACGAGCAGTACTTC. Its protein is CSAPWAGIEYEQYF.

This clonotype turned up a few times. The CDR3 DNA follows: TGTGCCAGCAGCCAGGGGGTTTCTCCCTACGAGCAGTACTTC. Protein sequence: CASSQGVSPYEQYF. This rearrangement joins TRBV12-3 or TRBV12-4 to TRBJ2-7; TRBD1 matches at 7 bases. V trimming: 6 bases; J trimming: 2 bases; junction bases outside the gene matches: 7. The CDR3 has 14 amino acids.

The gene calls are TRBV6-2 or TRBV6-3 and TRBJ1-1, with D unresolved. CDR1 and CDR2 from the germline V gene are MNHEY and SVGEGT. The CDR3 is 12 residues long. V gave up 8 bases and J gave up 8 bases, with 15 bases separating them. CDR3 residues: CASGYRVIEAFF. CDR3 nucleotide sequence: TGTGCCAGCGGATACAGAGTTATAGAAGCTTTCTTT.

The V call is TRBV7-9, the J call TRBJ2-1; the match to TRBD2 covers 10 bases. This CDR3 comprises 17 residues. From germline, CDR1 is SEHNR and CDR2 FQNEAQ (reference sequence). V shed 3 bases, J shed 8 bases, and the junction held 13 bases outside the gene matches. Written as DNA, the CDR3 is TGTGCCAGCAGCTTCTTCGCTAGCGGGAGTATTCCGGATGAGCAGTTCTTC. This encodes CASSFFASGSIPDEQFF.

J is TRBJ2-2 and V is TRBV6-1, with D possibly matching TRBD2 (5 bases). This CDR3 is 16 amino acids long. The germline V gene has CDR1 MNHNS and CDR2 SASEGT. V lost 11 bases to trimming and J lost 0 bases, with 19 bases between them. The DNA for the CDR3 is TGTGCCGCAGCGTATGGTACGGGAACGAACACCGGGGAGCTGTTTTTT. This sequence encodes CAAAYGTGTNTGELFF.

At least ten counts were recorded for this clonotype. CDR3 coding DNA: TGCGCCAGCAGCTCCACTAGCGGGGGCTCCTACAATGAGCAGTTCTTC. This sequence encodes CASSSTSGGSYNEQFF. This chain joins TRBV5-1 and TRBJ2-1; 11 bases map to TRBD2. The CDR3 consists of 16 residues. Trimming at V came to 3 bases and at J to 0 bases, leaving 2 bases not matched to a gene. Germline V gives CDR1 SGHRS, CDR2 YFSETQ. Supplemented by reference TRBV5-1 and TRBJ2-1, the full variable domain reads KAGVTQTPRYLIKTRGQQVTLSCSPISGHRSVSWYQQTPGQGLQFLFEYFSETQRNKGNFPGRFSGRQFSNSRSEMNVSTLELGDSALYLCASSSTSGGSYNEQFFGPGTRLTVL.

At least ten counts were recorded for this clonotype. The chain combines TRBV20-1 with TRBJ2-3; the D gene is possibly TRBD1 (6 bases). Between the trimmed V and J ends, which lost 5 bases and 0 bases, there was a span of 12 bases. There are 14 residues in the CDR3. Germline CDR1 is DFQATT and CDR2 is SNEGSKA (reference sequence). The CDR3 DNA reads TGCAGTGCTCCTGGACAGTTTAGCACAGATACGCAGTATTTT. Translating it yields CSAPGQFSTDTQYF.

This chain connects TRBV11-2 to TRBJ2-1; D is unresolved. Germline assignment: CDR1 SGHAT and CDR2 FQNNGV. The CDR3 extends over 13 amino acids. Trimming pared 6 bases from V and 9 bases from J, leaving 15 bases between. This CDR3 is CASRSVRFGEQFF. For the CDR3, the DNA is TGTGCCAGCAGATCAGTAAGGTTCGGTGAGCAGTTCTTC.

The chain carries TRBV6-1 and TRBJ2-2; 7 nucleotides agree with TRBD1. This CDR3 contains 16 residues. Germline V CDR1 and CDR2: MNHNS, SASEGT. The V segment lost 6 bases and the J segment 3 bases; nucleotides outside the gene matches: 10. The CDR3 region has the DNA TGTGCCAGCAGGACGCCACAGACAGGGTACACCGGGGAGCTGTTTTTT. Its protein is CASRTPQTGYTGELFF.

The chain employs TRBV10-3 and TRBJ2-1, with TRBD2 identical over 7 bases. The V and J ends lost 5 bases and 8 bases, in that order; junction bases with no gene match: 6. The CDR3 consists of 13 residues. CDR1 is ENHRY and CDR2 is SYGVKD in the germline V gene. In DNA, the CDR3 is TGTGCCATCAGTTGGACTAGTGGCCATGAGCAGTTCTTC. Translating it yields CAISWTSGHEQFF.

This clonotype was counted a few times. This chain links TRBV27 with TRBJ1-2; 9 bases fit TRBD1. Germline CDR1 and CDR2: MNHEY and SMNVEV (reference sequence). Trimming took 6 bases from V and 7 from J; bases not matched to a gene: 9. The CDR3 covers 14 residues. For the CDR3, the DNA is TGTGCCAGCAGCTCCCAGGACAGGGGTCCTGGCTACACCTTC. It translates to CASSSQDRGPGYTF.

This clonotype occurred a few times. The chain is built from TRBV30 and TRBJ2-5; TRBD1 or TRBD2 may be the D gene (5 bases each). The V end lost 7 bases, the J end lost 4 bases, and 16 bases lay between the germline ends. This CDR3 has 13 amino acids. Germline V CDR1 and CDR2: GTSNPN, SVGIG (reference sequence). This chain's CDR3 is CAYYRDGGETQYF. The CDR3 DNA follows: TGTGCCTACTACCGGGACGGCGGAGAGACCCAGTACTTC.

The CDR3 DNA reads TGTGCCAGCAGGGTCGGGGGGGACTCCTACGAGCAGTACTTC. This encodes CASRVGGDSYEQYF. The chain combines TRBV11-2 with TRBJ2-7, with 8 bases lining up with TRBD2. Germline V lookup: CDR1 SGHAT, CDR2 FQNNGV. CDR3 length: 14 residues. The V segment lost 6 bases and the J segment 0 bases; nucleotides outside the gene matches: 4.

Points on this clonotype: Its ends do not fully match the called genes, so a read error is possible. The chain uses TRBV7-9 and TRBJ2-1; a possible D gene is TRBD2 (7 bases). CDR1 is SEHNR and CDR2 is FQNEAQ in the germline V gene (reference sequence). This CDR3 spans 15 amino acids. The CDR3 loop reads CASIQRGGINNEQLF. The CDR3 DNA is TGTGCCAGCATCCAGAGGGGGGGAATTAACAATGAGCAGCTCTTC.

This clonotype turned up a few times. This chain connects TRBV20-1 to TRBJ1-1; D perhaps matches TRBD1 (6 bases). The CDR3 sequence is 13 residues long. Germline V lookup: CDR1 DFQATT, CDR2 SNEGSKA (reference sequence). The V gene lost 2 bases and the J gene lost 6 bases, with 13 bases spanning the gap. CDR3 loop: CSARLSRQAEAFF. The CDR3 DNA follows: TGCAGTGCTAGACTCTCCCGACAGGCTGAAGCTTTCTTT.

In its sample, this clonotype was seen a few times. The chain recombines TRBV20-1 with TRBJ2-3; the D is unclear. From germline, CDR1 is DFQATT and CDR2 SNEGSKA (reference sequence). The V end was cut by 1 base, the J end by 4 bases, with 12 bases between. The CDR3 has 14 amino acids. The CDR3 DNA reads TGCAGTGCTAGAGCGCGATACTTACCAGATACGCAGTATTTT. This translates into CSARARYLPDTQYF.